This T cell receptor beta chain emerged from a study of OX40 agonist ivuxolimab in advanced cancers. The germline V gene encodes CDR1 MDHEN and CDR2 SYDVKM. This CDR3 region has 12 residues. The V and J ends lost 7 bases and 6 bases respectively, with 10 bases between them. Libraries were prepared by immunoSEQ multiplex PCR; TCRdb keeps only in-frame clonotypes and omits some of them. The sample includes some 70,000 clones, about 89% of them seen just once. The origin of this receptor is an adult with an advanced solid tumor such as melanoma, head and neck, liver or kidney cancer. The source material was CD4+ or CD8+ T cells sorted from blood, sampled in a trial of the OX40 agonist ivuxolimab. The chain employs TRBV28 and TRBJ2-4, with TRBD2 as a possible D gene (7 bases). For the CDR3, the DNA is TGTGCCAGCAAGAGGGGGGGAAACATTCAGTACTTC. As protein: CASKRGGNIQYF. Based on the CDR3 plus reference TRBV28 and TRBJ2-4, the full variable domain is DVKVTQSSRYLVKRTGEKVFLECVQDMDHENMFWYRQDPGLGLRLIYFSYDVKMKEKGDIPEGYSVSREKKERFSLILESASTNQTSMYLCASKRGGNIQYFGAGTRLSVL.